This TCR beta chain came from a study of CD8 T cells in ankylosing spondylitis. This clonotype occurred a few times. The antigen is not known. Germline V CDR1 and CDR2: SGHTA, FQGNSA. V lost 0 bases to trimming and J lost 3 bases, with 8 bases between them. This CDR3 comprises 14 residues. TCRdb fed the 5' RACE reads into MiXCR, producing one record per CDR3 protein. This table has about 240,000 distinct CDR3 sequences, about 10% appearing once. Findings of the study overall: Relatively scarce in peripheral blood, disease-linked clones were CD8+. According to the report, clones linked to the disease were significantly enriched in matched synovial fluid samples taken from ankylosing spondylitis patients.

This clonotype was sampled from a male donor with ankylosing spondylitis or in good health (not recorded which). The J gene is TRBJ2-5, the V gene TRBV7-2; no firm D call. Sequenced: blood, either unsorted or a sorted T cell fraction (not recorded which). CDR3 amino acids: CASSLAGSEETQYF. In DNA form, the CDR3 reads TGTGCCAGCAGCTTAGCCGGTTCAGAAGAGACCCAGTACTTC.